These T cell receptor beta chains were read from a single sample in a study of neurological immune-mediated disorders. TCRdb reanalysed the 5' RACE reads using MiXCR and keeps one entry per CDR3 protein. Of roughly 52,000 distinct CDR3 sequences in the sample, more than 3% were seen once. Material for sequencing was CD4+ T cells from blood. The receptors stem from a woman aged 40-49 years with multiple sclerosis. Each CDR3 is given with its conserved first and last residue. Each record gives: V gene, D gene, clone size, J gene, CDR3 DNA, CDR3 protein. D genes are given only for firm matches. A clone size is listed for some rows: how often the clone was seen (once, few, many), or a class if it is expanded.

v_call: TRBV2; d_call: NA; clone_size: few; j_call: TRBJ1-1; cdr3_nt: TGTGCCAGCAGTGCACGGAATCAGGGGAGTTCTGAAGCTTTCTTT; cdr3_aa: CASSARNQGSSEAFF
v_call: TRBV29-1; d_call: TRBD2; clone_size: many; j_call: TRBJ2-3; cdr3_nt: TGCAGCGTTCTTCCCCGGACTAGCGGGAGCACAGATACGCAGTATTTT; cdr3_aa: CSVLPRTSGSTDTQYF
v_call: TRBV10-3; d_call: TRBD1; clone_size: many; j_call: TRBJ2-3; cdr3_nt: TGTGCCATCAGTAGTCCGACAGGGAATACGCAGTATTTT; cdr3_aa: CAISSPTGNTQYF
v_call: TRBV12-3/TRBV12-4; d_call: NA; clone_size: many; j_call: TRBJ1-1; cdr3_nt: TGTGCCAGCAGTTTAAGGTACGAAGCTTTCTTT; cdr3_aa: CASSLRYEAFF
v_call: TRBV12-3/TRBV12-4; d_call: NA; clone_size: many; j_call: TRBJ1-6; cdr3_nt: TGTGCCAGCAGTCCAGGGGACGGGGGTGCGAATTCACCCCTCCACTTT; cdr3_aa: CASSPGDGGANSPLHF
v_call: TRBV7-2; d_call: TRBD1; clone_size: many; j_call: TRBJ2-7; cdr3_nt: TGTGCCAGCAGCCCGGACAGGTTTTCCTACGAGCAGTACTTC; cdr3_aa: CASSPDRFSYEQYF
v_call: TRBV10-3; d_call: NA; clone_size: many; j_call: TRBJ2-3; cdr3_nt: TGTGCCATCAGTGACAGCCAGAAAAGCACAGATACGCAGTATTTT; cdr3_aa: CAISDSQKSTDTQYF
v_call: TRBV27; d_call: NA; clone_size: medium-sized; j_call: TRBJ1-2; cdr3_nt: TGTGCCAGCAGTGCACATTCTAACTATGGCTACACCTTC; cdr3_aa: CASSAHSNYGYTF
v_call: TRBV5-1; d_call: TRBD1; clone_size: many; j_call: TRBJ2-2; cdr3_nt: TGCGCCAGCAGCTTGCCTGCCAGGGGGAAGTCCGGGGAGCTGTTTTTT; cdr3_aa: CASSLPARGKSGELFF
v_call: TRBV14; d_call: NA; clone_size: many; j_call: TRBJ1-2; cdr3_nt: TGTGCCAGCAGCCAGGGGACTAACTATGGCTACACCTTC; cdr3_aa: CASSQGTNYGYTF
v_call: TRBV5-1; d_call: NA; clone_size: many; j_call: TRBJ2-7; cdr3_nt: TGCGCCAGCAGCTTTGGGGAGACCTACGAGCAGTACTTC; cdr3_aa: CASSFGETYEQYF
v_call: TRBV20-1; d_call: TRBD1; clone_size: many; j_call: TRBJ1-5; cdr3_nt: TGCAGTGCTCGCGGACAGGGGGCGGATCAGCCCCAGCATTTT; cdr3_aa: CSARGQGADQPQHF
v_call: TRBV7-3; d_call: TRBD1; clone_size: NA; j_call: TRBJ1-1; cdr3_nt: TGTGCCAGCAGCTTCGGGACAGGGGCGGCTGAAGCTTTCTTT; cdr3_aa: CASSFGTGAAEAFF
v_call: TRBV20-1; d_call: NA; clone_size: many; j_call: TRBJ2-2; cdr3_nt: TGCAGTGCTAGAGGGAAGGGGGCCGGGGAGCTGTTTTTT; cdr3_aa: CSARGKGAGELFF
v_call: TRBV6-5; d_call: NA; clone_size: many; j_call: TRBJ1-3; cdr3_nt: TGTGCCAGCAGTTACTCGAGTCTGGACACCATATATTTT; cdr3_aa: CASSYSSLDTIYF
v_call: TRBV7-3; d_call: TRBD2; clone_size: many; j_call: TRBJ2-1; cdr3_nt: TGTGCCAGCAGCTCAAGCGGGGCGACCTACAATGAGCAGTTCTTC; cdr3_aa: CASSSSGATYNEQFF
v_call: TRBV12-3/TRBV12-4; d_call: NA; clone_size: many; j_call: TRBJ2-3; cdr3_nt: TGTGCCAGCACCAAGATCACAGGCACAGATACGCAGTATTTT; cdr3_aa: CASTKITGTDTQYF
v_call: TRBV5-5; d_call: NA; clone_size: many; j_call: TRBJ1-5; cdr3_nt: TGTGCCAGCAGCTTACGGTTTTGGGCAGTTAGCAATCAGCCCCAGCATTTT; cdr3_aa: CASSLRFWAVSNQPQHF
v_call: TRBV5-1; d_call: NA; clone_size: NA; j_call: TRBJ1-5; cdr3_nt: TGCGCCAGCAGCTTGGCCCCGGGGGGACATGTGGAGCCCCAGCATTTT; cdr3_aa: CASSLAPGGHVEPQHF
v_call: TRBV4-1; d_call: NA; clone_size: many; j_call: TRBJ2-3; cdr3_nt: TGCGCCAGCAGCCAAGTCACAGATACGCAGTATTTT; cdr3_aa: CASSQVTDTQYF
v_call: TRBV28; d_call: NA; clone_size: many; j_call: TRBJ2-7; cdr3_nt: TGTGCCAGCAGTTTACAGGGGGGGGCCTACGAGCAGTACTTC; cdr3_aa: CASSLQGGAYEQYF
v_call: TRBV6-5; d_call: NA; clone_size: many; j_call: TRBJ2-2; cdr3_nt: TGTGCCAGCAGTACGAACTATGGGACTACCGGGGAGCTGTTTTTT; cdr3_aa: CASSTNYGTTGELFF
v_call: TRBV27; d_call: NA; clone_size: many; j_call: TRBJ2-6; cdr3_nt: TGTGCCAGCAGTTTACGCGTACGGTCAGGGGAAACTGGGGCCAACGTCCTGACTTTC; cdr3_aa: CASSLRVRSGETGANVLTF